This TCR beta chain was documented in a study of CD8 T cells in ankylosing spondylitis. As the method for making TCR beta libraries, quantitative 5'-RACE with molecular barcodes was used. TCRdb processed the 5' RACE reads anew with MiXCR; each CDR3 protein has one entry. The sample contains approximately 46,000 distinct CDR3 sequences, 11% of which appear only once. The sample holds many counts of this clonotype. Its antigen is as yet unknown. This CDR3 contains 12 residues. Study-wide findings and caveats: Disease-associated clonotypes exhibited CD8+ identity and were relatively infrequent in peripheral blood. In ankylosing spondylitis blood, a motif of seven or eight highly homologous TCR beta variants appeared characteristic. As reported, disease-linked clones showed significant enrichment in matched ankylosing spondylitis synovial fluid.

What was sequenced was blood, either unsorted or a sorted T cell fraction (not recorded which). The TCR was taken from a male donor with ankylosing spondylitis or in good health (not recorded which). V gene TRBV21-1 combines with J gene TRBJ1-1; the table gives TRBD1 as D, unverified against the DNA. TRBV21-1 counts as a pseudogene. The CDR3 is CASILRGTEAFF. CDR3 bases: TGTGCCAGCATTCTCAGGGGCACTGAAGCTTTCTTT.